The T cell receptor (beta chain) described here comes from a study of sequential checkpoint blockade in melanoma. In the study overall: About 90 pretreatment tumor DNA samples were TCRβ immunosequenced.

Noted treatment: randomized to nivolumab then ipilimumab (arm A) or the reverse (arm B). Study observations and caveats: Clinical benefit was about 30 times likelier when tumor T-cell fraction and clonality increased.

On this clone itself: As yet, its antigen is unknown.

TCRdb's table, derived via immunoSEQ multiplex PCR, lists solely in-frame clones and lacks some. Here the sample spans some 22,000 clones, 27% being singletons. From germline, CDR1 is MDHEN and CDR2 SYDVKM. With 0 bases removed from V and 4 bases from J, the gap between germline ends came to 10 bases. CDR3 length: 15 residues. This TCR was sampled from a human donor with melanoma. The material was tumor tissue (inferred from file names), obtained from a patient given nivolumab and ipilimumab in sequence. V is TRBV28 and J is TRBJ2-1, with D possibly TRBD2 on 5 matching bases. Here the CDR3 reads CASSLWSSGYNEQFF. CDR3 sequence (DNA): TGTGCCAGCAGTTTATGGTCGAGCGGTTACAATGAGCAGTTCTTC.